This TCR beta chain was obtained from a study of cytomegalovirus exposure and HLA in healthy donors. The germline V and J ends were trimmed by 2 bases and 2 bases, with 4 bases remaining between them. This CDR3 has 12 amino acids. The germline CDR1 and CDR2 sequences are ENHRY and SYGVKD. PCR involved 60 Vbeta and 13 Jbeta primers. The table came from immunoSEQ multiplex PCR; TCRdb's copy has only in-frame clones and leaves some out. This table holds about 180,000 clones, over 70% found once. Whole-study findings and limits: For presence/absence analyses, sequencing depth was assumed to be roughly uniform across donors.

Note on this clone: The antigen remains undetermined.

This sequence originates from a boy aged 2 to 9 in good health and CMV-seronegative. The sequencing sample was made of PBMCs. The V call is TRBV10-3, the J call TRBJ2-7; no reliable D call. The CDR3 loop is CAISERAYEQYF. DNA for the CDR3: TGTGCCATCAGTGAGCGGGCCTACGAGCAGTACTTC.